The 15 T cell receptor beta chains presented below share a single source sample, sequenced in a study of graft-versus-host responses after intestinal transplantation. Antigens for these TCRs are unknown. Here immunoSEQ multiplex PCR was the method, and the copy in TCRdb shows in-frame clones only, minus some. In the table there are over 90,000 clones, 91% of which are singletons. Sequencing was performed on unstimulated CD8+ T cells sorted from spleen or lymph node cells, taken before intestinal transplant. The source is a human donor who received an intestinal transplant.

This chain uses TRBV20-1 with TRBJ2-2; unclear D gene. CDR3 length: 11 amino acids. The V end was cut by 2 bases, the J end by 6 bases, with 4 bases between. Germline V lookup: CDR1 DFQATT, CDR2 SNEGSKA (reference sequence). In DNA, the CDR3 is TGCAGTGCTAGAAGAGCCGGGGAGCTGTTTTTT. This translates into CSARRAGELFF.

The rearrangement uses TRBV6-5 and TRBJ1-1; 7 nucleotides match TRBD1. J gave up 5 bases and V 5 bases, and 8 bases lay outside the gene matches. This CDR3 contains 14 residues. CDR1 is MNHEY and CDR2 is SVGAGI in the germline V gene. CDR3 residues: CASSPDRMLTEAFF. The CDR3 DNA is TGTGCCAGCAGTCCGGACAGGATGTTGACTGAAGCTTTCTTT.

The chain joins TRBV5-1 to TRBJ2-7; 8 bases align to TRBD2. Germline V gene lookup returns CDR1 SGHRS and CDR2 YFSETQ. V shed 3 bases and J 2 bases; nucleotides not matched to a gene: 7. The CDR3 totals 15 residues. The CDR3 region has the DNA TGCGCCAGCAGCTCCCTAGCGGGCCCAGCCTACGAGCAGTACTTC. As protein: CASSSLAGPAYEQYF.

This chain joins TRBV5-1 and TRBJ2-3; 13 bases map to TRBD2. The CDR3 covers 17 residues. CDR1 and CDR2 from the germline V gene are SGHRS and YFSETQ. The junction had 9 bases not matched to a gene; V was cut back by 4 bases and J by 4 bases. CDR3 residues: CASSTGTSGMAADTQYF. In DNA, the CDR3 is TGCGCCAGCAGCACTGGGACTAGCGGGATGGCCGCAGATACGCAGTATTTT.

This chain links TRBV5-4 with TRBJ2-2, with a possible D match to TRBD2 (5 bases). The V and J ends lost 4 bases and 5 bases respectively, with 9 bases between them. The germline V gene has CDR1 SGHNT and CDR2 YYREEE (reference sequence). This CDR3 is 13 amino acids long. The CDR3, as DNA: TGTGCCAGCAGCCGATCGGGGACCGGGGAGCTGTTTTTT. This sequence encodes CASSRSGTGELFF. The variable domain in full, with the rest retrieved from reference TRBV5-4 and TRBJ2-2, is ETGVTQSPTHLIKTRGQQVTLRCSSQSGHNTVSWYQQALGQGPQFIFQYYREEENGRGNFPPRFSGLQFPNYSSELNVNALELDDSALYLCASSRSGTGELFFGEGSRLTVL.

The V call is TRBV5-6, the J call TRBJ1-1, with unresolved D. There are 15 residues in the CDR3. CDR1 and CDR2 from the germline V gene are SGHDT and YYEEEE. V lost 1 base, J lost 1 base, and 11 bases lay in between. CDR3 sequence (DNA): TGTGCCAGCAGCTTGTTGCGCCTTAAGAACACTGAAGCTTTCTTT. This encodes CASSLLRLKNTEAFF.

The chain carries TRBV30 and TRBJ1-1; D is perhaps TRBD1 (5 bases). The CDR3 is 13 amino acids. Looked up from germline, CDR1 is GTSNPN and CDR2 is SVGIG (reference sequence). V lost 2 bases and J lost 6, with 13 bases in between. CDR3 DNA sequence: TGTGCCTGGAGTCCCAGGGAAGGGCCTGAAGCTTTCTTT. Translated: CAWSPREGPEAFF.

The chain employs TRBV9 and TRBJ2-3; maybe TRBD1 (6 bases). Germline lookup yields CDR1 SGDLS and CDR2 YYNGEE. CDR3 length: 15 amino acids. Deletions cut 5 bases from V and 0 bases from J, with 13 bases between. CDR3: CASSETGISTDTQYF. As DNA, the CDR3 is TGTGCCAGCAGTGAGACAGGTATCAGCACAGATACGCAGTATTTT.

The rearrangement uses TRBV5-1 and TRBJ2-7; D possibly corresponds to TRBD1 (6 bases). The CDR3 is 15 amino acids. The germline V and J ends were trimmed by 0 bases and 4 bases, with 14 bases remaining between them. Germline V CDR1 and CDR2: SGHRS, YFSETQ. CDR3 DNA: TGCGCCAGCAGCTTGGGTTTAGAGGGGGAGTACGAGCAGTACTTC. It is translated as CASSLGLEGEYEQYF.

The rearrangement links TRBV5-1 to TRBJ1-4; tentatively, D is TRBD1 (6 bases). The CDR3 is 14 residues long. Germline loops: CDR1 SGHRS, CDR2 YFSETQ. With 0 bases removed from V and 7 bases from J, the gap between germline ends came to 10 bases. Here the CDR3 DNA reads TGCGCCAGCAGCTTGGTACAGGGTAGTGAAAAACTGTTTTTT. It is translated as CASSLVQGSEKLFF.

V and J are TRBV5-1 and TRBJ2-1; 8 bases line up with TRBD2. V gave up 4 bases and J gave up 5 bases; unmatched junction bases: 8. The germline V gene has CDR1 SGHRS and CDR2 YFSETQ. This CDR3 is built from 15 residues. In DNA, the CDR3 is TGCGCCAGCAGCCTCGGACTAGCTTACGACAATGAGCAGTTCTTC. Protein sequence: CASSLGLAYDNEQFF.

This clone appeared a single time. The rearrangement links TRBV19 to TRBJ2-2; 11 bases match TRBD2. CDR3 size: 14 residues. Trimming at V came to 6 bases and at J to 6 bases, leaving 3 bases not matched to a gene. Looked up from germline, CDR1 is LNHDA and CDR2 is SQIVND (reference sequence). The CDR3 loop is CASSYSGGAGELFF. CDR3 in DNA: TGTGCCAGTAGCTATAGCGGGGGGGCCGGGGAGCTGTTTTTT.

CDR3 nucleotide sequence: TGTGCCAGCAGCTCCCGAGAGGACTACGAGCAGTACTTC. It codes for CASSSREDYEQYF. The chain is built from TRBV5-4 and TRBJ2-7; no clear D gene. Between the trimmed V and J ends, which lost 3 bases and 3 bases, there was a span of 10 bases. The CDR3 extends over 13 amino acids. Germline loops: CDR1 SGHNT, CDR2 YYREEE (reference sequence).

The chain employs TRBV6-1 and TRBJ2-1; perhaps TRBD1 as D (5 bases). There are 17 residues in the CDR3. V dropped 2 bases and J dropped 0 bases, with 14 bases sitting between them. The germline gives CDR1 MNHNS, CDR2 SASEGT. The CDR3 loop is CASSERHRMDSYNEQFF. The CDR3 coding sequence is TGTGCCAGCAGTGAACGGCACAGGATGGACTCCTACAATGAGCAGTTCTTC.

This clone has a single count. The chain links TRBV10-2 to TRBJ2-7; 9 nucleotides match TRBD1. The V segment lost 0 bases and the J segment 3 bases; nucleotides outside the gene matches: 6. CDR3 length: 16 amino acids. Germline CDR1 WSHSY, CDR2 SAAADI. The CDR3: CASSESGQGFDYEQYF. DNA of the CDR3: TGCGCCAGCAGTGAGTCGGGACAGGGTTTCGACTACGAGCAGTACTTC.